Given below is one TCR beta chain in context. This clonotype occurred a few times. The antigen it binds to is not known. Relative to the germline gene, one junction end is altered; a read error may explain this. This entry is derived from a study of CD8 T cells in Susac syndrome (dated by TCRdb to the late 2010s). Some background on the complete study: Whether CD8+ T cell activation and differentiation in Susac syndrome was antigen driven was tested using repertoire sequencing. The clonality of the CD8+ T cell repertoire was compared across approximately 12 healthy donors, some 14 Susac syndrome patients and 15 multiple sclerosis patients. What the research found in general, with its limitations: The TCR sequencing and HLA analysis was acknowledged to have included a relatively small number of individuals.

Via the germline V gene, CDR1 is SGHRS and CDR2 YFSETQ. The CDR3 spans 15 residues, from the cysteine through the phenylalanine. Only CDR3 DNA is held: 45 bases, read in frame from base 1. Peripheral blood CD8+ and CD4+ T cells from healthy donors, Susac syndrome patients and multiple sclerosis patients were profiled by high-throughput TCR beta sequencing. The multiple sclerosis controls were treatment-naive patients who had stable or active relapsing-remitting disease and met the revised McDonald criteria. Bulk CD8+ and CD4+ T cells were purified magnetically by negative isolation, whereas CD8+ TEMRA cells were enriched by FACS. Blood was collected in EDTA tubes and processed within 24 hours, with PBMCs isolated through density gradient centrifugation. PBMCs intended for TCR sequencing were cryopreserved in liquid nitrogen and were subsequently thawed in a 37 degrees C water bath. The sorted or isolated CD4+, CD8+ and CD8+ TEMRA cells reached a purity of at least 90%.

RNA was extracted with the RNeasy kit and about 0.5 to 1 ug was reverse transcribed using random hexamers. The immunoSEQ multiplex PCR assay, covering 54 Vbeta and 13 Jbeta segments, was used to amplify TCR beta CDR3 regions. PCR amplification bias was corrected using a synthetic template baseline for primer optimization and computational correction. The authors' pipeline ran thus. Reads were annotated to V, D and J genes per IMGT and analyzed with immunoSEQ Analyzer, keeping only productive sequences. To calculate clonality, Shannon entropy was normalized by log2 of the number of productive unique sequences and then subtracted from one. Public and private clones were assessed among the 100 most prevalent clones of each patient and control. A clone was defined as Susac-specific if it was absent from the healthy and MS cohorts, from about a thousand published viral clones and from other ImmuneACCESS disease sequences. TCRdb took the public reads, trimmed them with fastp at Q25, ran MiXCR for clone calling and kept in-frame beta chains. Here each entry gathers all rows of one CDR3 protein and keeps the most common genes and DNA. TCRdb assigned the V and J calls; the authors' analysis was not used. A total of some 150,000 distinct CDR3 sequences appear in this sample, 95% to 96% of them only once. The ten largest clones capture 0.15% of the sample.

Specimen: CD8+ T cells from PBMCs. The source is a human donor with multiple sclerosis. The sequence joins TRBV5-1 to TRBJ1-5, with no confidently assigned D gene. The DNA is TGTGCCAGCAGCTTAGCGGGCAATAGCAATCAGCCCCAGCATTTT. Translated, it reads CASSLAGNSNQPQHF.